These 12 T cell receptor beta chains came from one sample sequenced in a study of shared clonotypes between healthy human individuals. Sequencing used immunoSEQ multiplex PCR; TCRdb keeps in-frame clones, though not all of them. The profile shows 1,400,000 or so clones, approximately 98.5% of them singletons. Sequenced sample: naive CD4+ T cells sorted from blood. Sample subset: CD45RA+ positively selected. These receptors came from a man aged 25-45 years in good health.

The chain recombines TRBV28 with TRBJ2-7; 7 positions agree with TRBD1. The germline gives CDR1 MDHEN, CDR2 SYDVKM. With 7 bases clipped from V and 4 bases from J, the junction kept 16 bases outside the gene matches. This CDR3 is 16 amino acids long. CDR3 loop: CASKSRGGQGEYEQYF. CDR3 DNA sequence: TGTGCCAGCAAAAGTCGTGGCGGTCAGGGGGAATACGAGCAGTACTTC. Complete variable domain (other parts from reference TRBV28 and TRBJ2-7): DVKVTQSSRYLVKRTGEKVFLECVQDMDHENMFWYRQDPGLGLRLIYFSYDVKMKEKGDIPEGYSVSREKKERFSLILESASTNQTSMYLCASKSRGGQGEYEQYFGPGTRLTVT.

This clone turned up a few times. The CDR3 here is CASKRGGALSGNTIYF. In nucleotides, the CDR3 is TGTGCCAGCAAGAGGGGGGGCGCCCTCTCTGGAAACACCATATATTTT. The chain carries TRBV21-1 and TRBJ1-3. TRBV21-1 is a known pseudogene. This CDR3 comprises 16 residues.

The rearrangement joins TRBV2 to TRBJ2-1; 14 bases align to TRBD2. V lost 7 bases to trimming and J lost 8 bases; unmatched junction nucleotides: 7. Looked up from germline, CDR1 is SNHLY and CDR2 is FYNNEI. The CDR3 is made up of 15 amino acids. CDR3 protein: CASNLGTSGSHEQFF. CDR3 coding DNA: TGTGCCAGCAATCTGGGGACTAGCGGGAGCCATGAGCAGTTCTTC.

This chain uses TRBV7-3 with TRBJ1-5; D not certain. The V and J ends lost 2 bases and 0 bases respectively, with 5 bases between them. This CDR3 has 14 residues. Germline V CDR1 and CDR2: SGHTA, FQGTGA. DNA of the CDR3: TGTGCCAGCAGCTTAGACCATAGCAATCAGCCCCAGCATTTT. Protein: CASSLDHSNQPQHF.

The chain couples TRBV29-1 to TRBJ2-1; D unclear. Trimming left V 4 bases short and J 8 bases short, with 6 bases between. This CDR3 is built from 10 residues. Germline assignment: CDR1 SQVTM and CDR2 ANQGSEA. The CDR3 loop is CSVAFYEQFF. The CDR3 coding sequence is TGCAGCGTTGCCTTCTATGAGCAGTTCTTC.

The V and J genes are TRBV28 and TRBJ2-2; tentatively, D is TRBD1 (6 bases). Germline loops: CDR1 MDHEN, CDR2 SYDVKM. V lost 6 bases, J lost 3 bases, and 14 bases lay in between. The CDR3 is made up of 15 amino acids. The CDR3, as DNA: TGTGCCAGCAGACCCTATAACAGGGACACCGGGGAGCTGTTTTTT. Translating gives CASRPYNRDTGELFF. The complete variable domain, with remaining parts taken from reference TRBV28 and TRBJ2-2, reads DVKVTQSSRYLVKRTGEKVFLECVQDMDHENMFWYRQDPGLGLRLIYFSYDVKMKEKGDIPEGYSVSREKKERFSLILESASTNQTSMYLCASRPYNRDTGELFFGEGSRLTVL.

Concerning this clone: An end of the junction does not agree with germline; a read error may underlie this. The rearrangement links TRBV6-1 to TRBJ1-3; D gene unclear. This CDR3 is 14 amino acids long. CDR1 and CDR2 (germline): MNHNS, SASEGT. CDR3 sequence reads: CASTHGSSENTIYF. CDR3 DNA: TGTGCCAGCACCCATGGCAGCTCTGAAAACACCATATATTTT.

This clone showed up just once. The chain has TRBV2 and TRBJ2-1; D is tentatively TRBD1 or TRBD2 (5 bases each). This CDR3 comprises 16 residues. Germline CDR1 and CDR2: SNHLY and FYNNEI. Deletions cut 7 bases from V and 4 bases from J, with 20 bases between. The CDR3 DNA reads as TGTGCCAGCACTATAGGACCCGGGGCTCAATACAATGAGCAGTTCTTC. Encoded protein: CASTIGPGAQYNEQFF.

This chain links TRBV6-5 with TRBJ2-7; D is ambiguous. The germline CDR1 and CDR2 sequences are MNHEY and SVGAGI. With 0 bases removed from V and 2 bases from J, the gap between germline ends came to 11 bases. CDR3 length: 15 residues. For the CDR3, the DNA is TGTGCCAGCAGTTACTCTCCCAGAGAACCCTACGAGCAGTACTTC. Protein product: CASSYSPREPYEQYF.

The V gene is TRBV29-1, the J gene TRBJ2-7; 12 bases are shared with TRBD1. Germline trimming cut 4 bases from V and 6 bases from J; bases unmatched to any gene: 7. CDR1 and CDR2 (germline): SQVTM, ANQGSEA. This CDR3 spans 14 amino acids. The CDR3 loop reads CSVGWGQGATEQYF. The CDR3 nucleotides read TGCAGCGTTGGATGGGGACAGGGGGCTACCGAGCAGTACTTC.

The chain carries TRBV18 and TRBJ2-3, with D possibly TRBD1 on 6 matching bases. The ends were cut back, 6 bases at V and 2 bases at J, with 15 bases in the middle. Per germline, CDR1 KGHSH and CDR2 LQKENI. The CDR3 is 15 residues long. CDR3 in amino acids: CASSPKQGTTDTQYF. In DNA form, the CDR3 reads TGTGCCAGCTCTCCGAAACAGGGTACCACAGATACGCAGTATTTT. Looking up the rest from reference TRBV18 and TRBJ2-3 gives the full variable domain: NAGVMQNPRHLVRRRGQEARLRCSPMKGHSHVYWYRQLPEEGLKFMVYLQKENIIDESGMPKERFSAEFPKEGPSILRIQQVVRGDSAAYFCASSPKQGTTDTQYFGPGTRLTVL.

The rearrangement joins TRBV7-2 to TRBJ2-3; D is uncertain. The CDR3 extends over 14 amino acids. The V and J ends lost 3 bases and 2 bases respectively, with 9 bases between them. The V gene's germline CDR1 is SGHTA and CDR2 FQGNSA. Here the CDR3 DNA reads TGTGCCAGCAGCTTGATAGGATCCACAGATACGCAGTATTTT. Protein product: CASSLIGSTDTQYF.